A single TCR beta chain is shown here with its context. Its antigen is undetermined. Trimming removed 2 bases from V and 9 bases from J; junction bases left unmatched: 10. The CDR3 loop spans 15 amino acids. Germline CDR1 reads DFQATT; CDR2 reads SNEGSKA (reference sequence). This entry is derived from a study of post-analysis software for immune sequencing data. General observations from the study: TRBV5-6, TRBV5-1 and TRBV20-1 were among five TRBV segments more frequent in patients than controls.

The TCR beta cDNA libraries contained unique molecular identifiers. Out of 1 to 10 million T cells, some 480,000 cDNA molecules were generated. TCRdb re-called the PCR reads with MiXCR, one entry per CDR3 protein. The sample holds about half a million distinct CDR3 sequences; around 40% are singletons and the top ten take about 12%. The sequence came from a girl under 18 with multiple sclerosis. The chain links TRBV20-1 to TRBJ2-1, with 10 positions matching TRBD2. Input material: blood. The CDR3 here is CSARSGLAGVLEQFF. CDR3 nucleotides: TGCAGTGCTAGATCAGGGCTAGCGGGAGTGCTTGAGCAGTTCTTC.